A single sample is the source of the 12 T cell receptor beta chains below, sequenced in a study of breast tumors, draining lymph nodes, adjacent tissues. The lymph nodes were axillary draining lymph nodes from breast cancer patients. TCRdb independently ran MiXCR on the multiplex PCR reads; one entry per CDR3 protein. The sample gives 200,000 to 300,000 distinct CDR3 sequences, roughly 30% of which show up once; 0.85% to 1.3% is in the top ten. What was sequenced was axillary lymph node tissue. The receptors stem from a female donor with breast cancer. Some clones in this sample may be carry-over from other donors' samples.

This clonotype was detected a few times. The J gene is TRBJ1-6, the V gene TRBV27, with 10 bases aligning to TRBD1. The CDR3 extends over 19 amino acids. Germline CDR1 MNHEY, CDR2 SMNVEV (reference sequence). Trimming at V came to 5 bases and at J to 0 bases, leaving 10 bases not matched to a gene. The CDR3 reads CASSAGTGVLSSYNSPLHF. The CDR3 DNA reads TGTGCCAGCAGTGCCGGGACAGGGGTTCTTAGCTCCTATAATTCACCCCTCCACTTT.

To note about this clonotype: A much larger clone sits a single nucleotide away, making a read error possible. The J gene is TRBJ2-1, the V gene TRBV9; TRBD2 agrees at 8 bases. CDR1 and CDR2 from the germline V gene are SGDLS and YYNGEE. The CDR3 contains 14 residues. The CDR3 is CASSTTGTSDEQSF. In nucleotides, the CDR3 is TGTGCCAGCAGCACAACCGGGACTAGTGACGAGCAGTCCTTC.

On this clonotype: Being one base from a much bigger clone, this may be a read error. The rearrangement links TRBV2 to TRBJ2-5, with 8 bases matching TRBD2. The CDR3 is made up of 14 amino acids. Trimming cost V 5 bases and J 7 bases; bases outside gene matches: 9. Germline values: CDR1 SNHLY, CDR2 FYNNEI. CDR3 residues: CASSNGGLVGTQYF. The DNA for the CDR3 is TGTGCCAGCAGTAATGGGGGACTAGTGGGGACCCAGTACTTC.

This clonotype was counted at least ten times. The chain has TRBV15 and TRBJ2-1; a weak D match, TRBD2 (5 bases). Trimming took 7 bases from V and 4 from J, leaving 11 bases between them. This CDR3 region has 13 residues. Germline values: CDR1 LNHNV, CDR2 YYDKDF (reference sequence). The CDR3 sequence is CATTSGLYNEQFF. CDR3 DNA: TGTGCCACCACCTCCGGACTTTACAATGAGCAGTTCTTC.

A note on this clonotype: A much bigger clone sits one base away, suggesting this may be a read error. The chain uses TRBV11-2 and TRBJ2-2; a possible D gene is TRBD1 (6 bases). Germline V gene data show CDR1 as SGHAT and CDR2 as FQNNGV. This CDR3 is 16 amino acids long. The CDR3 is CASGLAHGQYTGELFF. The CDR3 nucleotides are TGTGCCAGCGGCTTAGCCCATGGACAGTACACCGGGGAGCTGTTTTTT.

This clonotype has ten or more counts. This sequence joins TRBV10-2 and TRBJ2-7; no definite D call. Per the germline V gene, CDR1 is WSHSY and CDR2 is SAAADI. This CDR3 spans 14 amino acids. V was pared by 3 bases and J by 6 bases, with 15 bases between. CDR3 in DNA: TGCGCCAGCAGTGATCGCAGCCCGTGGATCGAGCAGTACTTC. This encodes CASSDRSPWIEQYF.

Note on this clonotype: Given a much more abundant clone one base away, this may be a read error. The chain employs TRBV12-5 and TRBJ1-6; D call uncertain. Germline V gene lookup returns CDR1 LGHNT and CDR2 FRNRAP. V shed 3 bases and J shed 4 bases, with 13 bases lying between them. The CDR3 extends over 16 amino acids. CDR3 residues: CASGFVGLVYNSPLHF. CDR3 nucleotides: TGTGCTAGTGGTTTCGTAGGGTTGGTTTATAATTCACCCCTCCACTTT.

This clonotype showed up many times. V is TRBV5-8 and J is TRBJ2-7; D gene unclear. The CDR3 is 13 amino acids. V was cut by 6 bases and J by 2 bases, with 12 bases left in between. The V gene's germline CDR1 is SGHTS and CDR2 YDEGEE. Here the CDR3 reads CASNRNGPYEQYF. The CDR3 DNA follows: TGTGCCAGCAACAGAAACGGTCCCTACGAGCAGTACTTC.

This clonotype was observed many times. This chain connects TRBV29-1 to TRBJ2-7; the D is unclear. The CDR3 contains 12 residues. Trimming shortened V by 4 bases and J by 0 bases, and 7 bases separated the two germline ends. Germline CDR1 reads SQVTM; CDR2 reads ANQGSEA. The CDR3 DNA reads TGCAGCGTTGGGCCTAGCTCCTACGAGCAGTACTTC. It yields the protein CSVGPSSYEQYF.

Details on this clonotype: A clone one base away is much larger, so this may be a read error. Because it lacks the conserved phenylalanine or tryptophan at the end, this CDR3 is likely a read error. The CDR3 spells CASSLAPLVNGYTL. Here the CDR3 DNA reads TGTGCCAGCAGCTTAGCCCCCCTAGTCAATGGCTACACCCTC. This chain links TRBV7-2 with TRBJ1-2; D is unresolved. Looked up from germline, CDR1 is SGHTA and CDR2 is FQGNSA. The CDR3 loop spans 14 amino acids. V lost 0 bases and J 6 bases, leaving 11 bases between the germline ends.

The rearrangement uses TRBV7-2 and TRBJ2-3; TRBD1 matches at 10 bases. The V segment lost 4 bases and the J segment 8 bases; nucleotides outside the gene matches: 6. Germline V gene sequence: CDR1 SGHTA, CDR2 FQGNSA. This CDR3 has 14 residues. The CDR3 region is CASSSGTGVRTQYF. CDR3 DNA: TGTGCCAGCAGCTCCGGGACAGGGGTCCGTACGCAGTATTTT.

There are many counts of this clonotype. DNA of the CDR3: TGTGCCAGTAGTATAAACAGCGCGGGAGCCGGGGAGCTGTTTTTT. Its translation is CASSINSAGAGELFF. This chain uses TRBV19 with TRBJ2-2; 7 bases are a match to TRBD2. Germline-derived CDR1 and CDR2 are LNHDA and SQIVND (reference sequence). The V segment lost 2 bases and the J segment 6 bases; nucleotides outside the gene matches: 6. The CDR3 has 15 amino acids.